Sequencing of this T cell receptor beta chain was carried out in a study of vaccination effects on CD4 cells after COVID-19. Clones were sequenced by immunoSEQ multiplex PCR, and TCRdb holds only the in-frame ones, with some missing. The sample records about 22,000 clones, roughly four fifths being singletons. Of note for this clone: The antigen remains unidentified.

ViraFEST used viral peptide pools to expand antigen-specific CD4+ T cells before sequencing. Subsequent to about 10 days of culture, CD4+ T cells were isolated. Each vaccine recipient was nucleocapsid antibody negative and had no prior SARS-CoV-2 infection. The germline CDR1 and CDR2 sequences are SGHAT and FQNNGV. The CDR3 has 11 residues. Trimming took 5 bases from V and 11 from J, leaving 10 bases between them. Sample: CD4+ T cells from PBMCs cultured with HCoV-NL63 spike peptides, taken before COVID-19 vaccination. The J gene is TRBJ2-1, the V gene TRBV11-2; D call uncertain. This TCR derives from a human donor who received a COVID-19 vaccine. The CDR3 here is CASSAYGKQFF. The CDR3 DNA is TGTGCCAGCAGCGCGTACGGTAAGCAGTTCTTC.